What follows are 25 T cell receptor beta chains derived from one specimen sequenced in a study of cytomegalovirus exposure and HLA in healthy donors. The PCR employed 60 Vbeta primers together with 13 Jbeta primers. Method: immunoSEQ multiplex PCR; TCRdb's copy keeps in-frame clones and lacks some. This sample carries 150,000 to 200,000 clones, 75% to 85% of them seen once, and the ten largest clones take approximately 2.1%. The sample was PBMCs. Source of these receptors: a woman aged 45-60 years in good health and CMV-seronegative.

The chain is built from TRBV2 and TRBJ1-5; D may be TRBD1 (6 bases). Trimming took off 4 bases at V and 3 bases at J, with 10 bases between the two ends. The CDR3 length is 14 residues. Germline lookup yields CDR1 SNHLY and CDR2 FYNNEI. CDR3 nucleotides: TGTGCCAGCAGTGCGGACAGAACCAATCAGCCCCAGCATTTT. The encoded protein is CASSADRTNQPQHF.

V gene TRBV7-2 combines with J gene TRBJ1-4; TRBD1 matches 8 bases. The CDR3 sequence is 15 residues long. CDR1 is SGHTA and CDR2 is FQGNSA in the germline V gene. Trimming took 1 base from V and 8 from J; bases not matched to a gene: 6. Here the CDR3 reads CASSLGAGGLEKLFF. DNA for the CDR3: TGTGCCAGCAGCTTAGGGGCAGGGGGCTTAGAAAAACTGTTTTTT.

This chain uses TRBV18 with TRBJ2-3; D remains ambiguous. V dropped 5 bases and J dropped 4 bases, with 13 bases sitting between them. The CDR3 covers 14 residues. CDR1 is KGHSH and CDR2 is LQKENI in the germline V gene. The CDR3 region is CASSVARGPDTQYF. CDR3 DNA sequence: TGTGCCAGCTCAGTCGCGCGAGGTCCAGATACGCAGTATTTT.

This chain links TRBV5-1 with TRBJ2-3, with D unclear. Germline V gene data show CDR1 as SGHRS and CDR2 as YFSETQ. V was shortened by 0 bases and J by 1 base, with 6 bases between the two germline ends. CDR3 length: 14 amino acids. CDR3 protein: CASSLGHGTDTQYF. The DNA for the CDR3 is TGCGCCAGCAGCTTGGGACACGGCACAGATACGCAGTATTTT.

The chain recombines TRBV5-4 with TRBJ2-3, with a weak D call TRBD1 (6 bases). The V and J ends lost 4 bases and 3 bases respectively, with 9 bases between them. This CDR3 is built from 13 residues. Germline V gene sequence: CDR1 SGHNT, CDR2 YYREEE (reference sequence). The CDR3 spells CASSRQGTDTQYF. The CDR3 nucleotides are TGTGCCAGCAGCCGGCAGGGGACAGATACGCAGTATTTT.

V gene TRBV6-1 combines with J gene TRBJ1-1; TRBD1 matches at 9 bases. The V and J ends lost 5 bases and 6 bases, in that order; junction bases with no gene match: 7. The CDR3 is made up of 14 amino acids. Germline V CDR1 and CDR2: MNHNS, SASEGT. Here the CDR3 reads CASSKGQGWAEAFF. DNA for the CDR3: TGTGCCAGCAGTAAGGGACAGGGATGGGCTGAAGCTTTCTTT.

This clone was observed a single time. CDR3 in DNA: TGTGCCAGCAGTGGGAACTCCGGGACAAGAAGCCACGAGCAGTACTTC. Its protein is CASSGNSGTRSHEQYF. The J gene is TRBJ2-7, the V gene TRBV6-1, with D maybe TRBD1 (6 bases). V lost 4 bases to trimming and J lost 5 bases, with 21 bases between them. The germline V gene encodes CDR1 MNHNS and CDR2 SASEGT. This CDR3 has 16 residues.

The chain combines TRBV5-1 with TRBJ2-3; possibly TRBD2 for D (6 bases). V was clipped by 1 base and J by 0 bases, with 12 bases between them. CDR3 length: 16 amino acids. Germline CDR1 reads SGHRS; CDR2 reads YFSETQ. CDR3 loop: CASSLTGGTSTDTQYF. The CDR3 coding sequence is TGCGCCAGCAGCTTGACTGGGGGGACTAGCACAGATACGCAGTATTTT. Combining the CDR3 with reference TRBV5-1 and TRBJ2-3 gives the whole variable domain KAGVTQTPRYLIKTRGQQVTLSCSPISGHRSVSWYQQTPGQGLQFLFEYFSETQRNKGNFPGRFSGRQFSNSRSEMNVSTLELGDSALYLCASSLTGGTSTDTQYFGPGTRLTVL.

V is TRBV5-1 and J is TRBJ2-3, with D possibly being TRBD1 (6 bases). Germline V gives CDR1 SGHRS, CDR2 YFSETQ. V was cut by 4 bases and J by 2 bases, with 11 bases left in between. This CDR3 has 14 residues. The CDR3 DNA sequence: TGCGCCAGCAGCGGGGGACAACCCACAGATACGCAGTATTTT. It yields the protein CASSGGQPTDTQYF.

This chain connects TRBV6-1 to TRBJ2-5, with 9 bases matching TRBD1. V lost 1 base and J lost 4; bases outside the gene matches: 4. Per the germline V gene, CDR1 is MNHNS and CDR2 is SASEGT. The CDR3 is made up of 15 amino acids. The CDR3 DNA reads TGTGCCAGCAGTGAAGGGGGACAGGGTAGAGAGACCCAGTACTTC. It codes for CASSEGGQGRETQYF.

The rearrangement links TRBV27 to TRBJ1-3; a possible D gene is TRBD1 (6 bases). Trimming left V 5 bases short and J 4 bases short, with 15 bases between. The CDR3 runs to 15 residues. Germline-derived CDR1 and CDR2 are MNHEY and SMNVEV (reference sequence). DNA of the CDR3: TGTGCCAGCAGTATTTCAGGGGTGACGGGAAACACCATATATTTT. Its protein is CASSISGVTGNTIYF.

Here the CDR3 DNA reads TGTGCCAGCAGCTTAGATGTGGGGAGGGAGCAGTTCTTC. Its translation: CASSLDVGREQFF. This chain uses TRBV7-2 with TRBJ2-1; a weak D match, TRBD2 (6 bases). This CDR3 spans 13 amino acids. The ends were cut back, 1 base at V and 10 bases at J, with 11 bases in the middle. Per the germline V gene, CDR1 is SGHTA and CDR2 is FQGNSA.

This sequence joins TRBV7-9 and TRBJ2-5, with D perhaps TRBD1 (5 bases). Trimming cost V 5 bases and J 5 bases, with 18 bases left between them. The germline V gene encodes CDR1 SEHNR and CDR2 FQNEAQ (reference sequence). The CDR3 extends over 15 amino acids. The CDR3 coding sequence is TGTGCCAGCAGCCCCGGTCGTGTGGGGCCGGAGACCCAGTACTTC. It codes for CASSPGRVGPETQYF.

This sequence joins TRBV5-1 and TRBJ1-2; perhaps TRBD1 as D (5 bases). Trimming pared 0 bases from V and 4 bases from J, leaving 13 bases between. Germline-derived CDR1 and CDR2 are SGHRS and YFSETQ. There are 15 residues in the CDR3. Here the CDR3 reads CASSLAGQGGYGYTF. CDR3 sequence (DNA): TGCGCCAGCAGCTTGGCGGGTCAGGGAGGCTATGGCTACACCTTC.

This rearrangement joins TRBV19 to TRBJ2-1; D perhaps matches TRBD2 (6 bases). Germline V gene data show CDR1 as LNHDA and CDR2 as SQIVND (reference sequence). Between the trimmed V and J ends, which lost 6 bases and 6 bases, there was a span of 21 bases. The CDR3 contains 16 residues. The CDR3 loop reads CASRGLARGFANEQFF. DNA of the CDR3: TGTGCCAGTAGGGGACTGGCTAGAGGGTTCGCCAATGAGCAGTTCTTC.

The gene calls are TRBV6-5 and TRBJ1-3; 7 bases fit TRBD1. The V and J ends lost 5 bases and 0 bases, in that order; junction bases with no gene match: 4. CDR1 and CDR2 (germline): MNHEY, SVGAGI. The CDR3 loop spans 15 amino acids. CDR3: CASSQGVDSGNTIYF. The DNA for the CDR3 is TGTGCCAGCAGTCAGGGGGTAGACTCTGGAAACACCATATATTTT.

The chain is built from TRBV18 and TRBJ1-1; perhaps TRBD1 as D (5 bases). This CDR3 contains 13 residues. Germline lookup yields CDR1 KGHSH and CDR2 LQKENI. V shed 6 bases and J shed 2 bases, with 10 bases lying between them. CDR3 nucleotides: TGTGCCAGCTCCCTCGACAGTAACACTGAAGCTTTCTTT. Residues: CASSLDSNTEAFF.

The rearrangement joins TRBV27 to TRBJ1-3; 9 nucleotides line up with TRBD1. The CDR3 contains 15 residues. The germline gives CDR1 MNHEY, CDR2 SMNVEV (reference sequence). The V segment lost 5 bases and the J segment 5 bases; nucleotides outside the gene matches: 7. The CDR3 DNA reads as TGTGCCAGCAGTCAGTCCCACAGGGGGCGAAACACCATATATTTT. Amino acid sequence: CASSQSHRGRNTIYF.

The rearrangement uses TRBV7-9 and TRBJ1-5, with D maybe TRBD1 (6 bases). The V end lost 0 bases, the J end lost 0 bases, and 12 bases lay between the germline ends. Germline CDR1 reads SEHNR; CDR2 reads FQNEAQ (reference sequence). The CDR3 runs to 17 residues. The CDR3 sequence is CASSLAFGGYSNQPQHF. As DNA, the CDR3 is TGTGCCAGCAGCTTAGCGTTTGGGGGCTATAGCAATCAGCCCCAGCATTTT.

This clone was seen a handful of times. The rearrangement joins TRBV27 to TRBJ2-7; D perhaps matches TRBD1 (6 bases). Germline V CDR1 and CDR2: MNHEY, SMNVEV (reference sequence). CDR3 length: 15 amino acids. V was trimmed by 4 bases and J by 3 bases, leaving 16 bases between them. CDR3 nucleotides: TGTGCCAGCAGTTCCCGAGTGGGGGCGTTCTACGAGCAGTACTTC. This codes for CASSSRVGAFYEQYF.

The V call is TRBV28, the J call TRBJ1-1; 10 bases fit TRBD1. The V gene's germline CDR1 is MDHEN and CDR2 SYDVKM. The junction had 1 base not matched to a gene; V was cut back by 6 bases and J by 3 bases. The CDR3 is 13 residues long. The CDR3 coding sequence is TGTGCCAGCAGGGGACAGGGGTACACTGAAGCTTTCTTT. It yields the protein CASRGQGYTEAFF.

A single count supports this clone. The chain links TRBV9 to TRBJ2-1; D unresolved. This CDR3 is 15 amino acids long. Germline V gives CDR1 SGDLS, CDR2 YYNGEE. Trimming removed 0 bases at V and 1 base at J, with 8 bases between. The CDR3 is CASSVEPGSYNEQFF. The CDR3 bases are TGTGCCAGCAGCGTAGAGCCGGGTTCCTACAATGAGCAGTTCTTC.

The chain has TRBV18 and TRBJ2-1; 9 bases are shared with TRBD2. The germline V gene encodes CDR1 KGHSH and CDR2 LQKENI. With 6 bases clipped from V and 0 bases from J, the junction kept 9 bases outside the gene matches. CDR3 length: 17 amino acids. CDR3: CASSYRLAGNSYNEQFF. CDR3 in DNA: TGTGCCAGCTCTTACAGGCTAGCGGGAAACTCCTACAATGAGCAGTTCTTC.

The V gene is TRBV7-6, the J gene TRBJ2-4; 9 nucleotides line up with TRBD1. This CDR3 is 15 amino acids long. Per germline, CDR1 SGHVS and CDR2 FNYEAQ. V trimming: 0 bases; J trimming: 6 bases; junction bases outside the gene matches: 3. The CDR3 protein is CASSLAETGGNIQYF. In DNA form, the CDR3 reads TGTGCCAGCAGCTTAGCGGAGACAGGGGGAAACATTCAGTACTTC.

This clone has more than one count but fewer than ten. The V gene is TRBV27, the J gene TRBJ2-1, with TRBD2 matching 12 bases. Trimming at V came to 4 bases and at J to 10 bases, leaving 8 bases not matched to a gene. The CDR3 is made up of 15 amino acids. Germline assignment: CDR1 MNHEY and CDR2 SMNVEV (reference sequence). CDR3 coding DNA: TGTGCCAGCAGTTCGTGGACTAGCGGGGTGGGAGAGCAGTTCTTC. As protein: CASSSWTSGVGEQFF.